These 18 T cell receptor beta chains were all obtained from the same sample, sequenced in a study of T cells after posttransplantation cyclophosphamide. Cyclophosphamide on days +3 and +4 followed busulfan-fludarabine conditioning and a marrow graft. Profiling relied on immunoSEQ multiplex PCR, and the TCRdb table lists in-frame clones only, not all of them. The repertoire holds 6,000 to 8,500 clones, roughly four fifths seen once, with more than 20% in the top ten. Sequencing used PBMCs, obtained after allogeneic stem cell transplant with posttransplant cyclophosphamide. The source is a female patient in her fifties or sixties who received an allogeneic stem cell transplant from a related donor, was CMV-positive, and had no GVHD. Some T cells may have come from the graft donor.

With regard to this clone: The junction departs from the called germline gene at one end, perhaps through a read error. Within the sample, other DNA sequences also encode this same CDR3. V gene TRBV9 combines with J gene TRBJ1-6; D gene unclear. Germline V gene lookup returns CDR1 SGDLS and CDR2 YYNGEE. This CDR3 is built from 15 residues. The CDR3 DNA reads TGTGCCAGCAGCGTAGAGGAGGTAGCGAATTCCCCCCTCCACTTT. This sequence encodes CASSVEEVANSPLHF.

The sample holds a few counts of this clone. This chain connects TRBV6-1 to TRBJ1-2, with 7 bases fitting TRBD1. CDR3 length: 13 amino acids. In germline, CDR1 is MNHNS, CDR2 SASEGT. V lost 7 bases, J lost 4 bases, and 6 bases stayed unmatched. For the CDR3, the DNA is TGTGCCAGCACGGACAGGATATTCTATGGCTACACCTTC. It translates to CASTDRIFYGYTF.

CDR3 residues: CASSRAFGEQFF. CDR3 DNA: TGTGCCAGCAGCAGGGCCTTCGGTGAGCAGTTCTTC. The rearrangement uses TRBV28 and TRBJ2-1, with D possibly being TRBD1 (5 bases). Trimming shortened V by 6 bases and J by 9 bases, and 12 bases separated the two germline ends. The V gene's germline CDR1 is MDHEN and CDR2 SYDVKM. This CDR3 has 12 amino acids.

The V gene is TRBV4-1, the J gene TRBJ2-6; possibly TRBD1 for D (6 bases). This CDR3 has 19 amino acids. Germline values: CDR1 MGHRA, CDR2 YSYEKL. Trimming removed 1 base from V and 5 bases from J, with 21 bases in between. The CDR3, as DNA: TGCGCCAGCAGCCAAGTCAACGGAAGGTCAAGGGACAGGGCCAACGTCCTGACTTTC. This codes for CASSQVNGRSRDRANVLTF.

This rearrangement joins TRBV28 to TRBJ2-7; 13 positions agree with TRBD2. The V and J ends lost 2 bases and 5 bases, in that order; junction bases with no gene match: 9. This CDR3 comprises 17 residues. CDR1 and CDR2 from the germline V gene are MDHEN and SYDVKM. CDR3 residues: CASSLMGGGLAGNEQYF. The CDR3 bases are TGTGCCAGCAGTTTAATGGGGGGGGGACTAGCGGGAAACGAGCAGTACTTC.

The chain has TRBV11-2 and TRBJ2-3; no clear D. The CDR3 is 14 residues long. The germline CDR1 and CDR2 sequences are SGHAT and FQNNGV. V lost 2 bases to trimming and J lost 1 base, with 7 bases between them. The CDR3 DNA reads TGTGCCAGCAGCTTATTACGCGGCACAGATACGCAGTATTTT. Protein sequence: CASSLLRGTDTQYF.

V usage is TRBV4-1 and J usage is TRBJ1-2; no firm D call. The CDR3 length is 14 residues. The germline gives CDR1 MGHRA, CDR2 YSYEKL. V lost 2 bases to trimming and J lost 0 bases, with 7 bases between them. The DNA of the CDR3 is TGCGCCAGCAGCCAATCTTCGGCTAACTATGGCTACACCTTC. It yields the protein CASSQSSANYGYTF.

The DNA of the CDR3 is TGTGCCAGCAGCTCGACTAGTATCTCCGAGCAGTACTTC. It encodes CASSSTSISEQYF. The chain links TRBV7-9 to TRBJ2-7, with a weak D call TRBD2 (6 bases). V lost 4 bases to trimming and J lost 6 bases, with 13 bases between them. The germline gives CDR1 SEHNR, CDR2 FQNEAQ (reference sequence). The CDR3 spans 13 residues.

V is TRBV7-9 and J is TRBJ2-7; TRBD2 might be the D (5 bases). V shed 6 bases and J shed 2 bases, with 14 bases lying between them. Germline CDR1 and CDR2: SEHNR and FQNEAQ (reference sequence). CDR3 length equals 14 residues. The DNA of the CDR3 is TGTGCCAGCAGTCATCGGGGTATCACCTACGAGCAGTACTTC. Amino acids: CASSHRGITYEQYF. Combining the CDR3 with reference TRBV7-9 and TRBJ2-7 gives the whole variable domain DTGVSQNPRHKITKRGQNVTFRCDPISEHNRLYWYRQTLGQGPEFLTYFQNEAQLEKSRLLSDRFSAERPKGSFSTLEIQRTEQGDSAMYLCASSHRGITYEQYFGPGTRLTVT.

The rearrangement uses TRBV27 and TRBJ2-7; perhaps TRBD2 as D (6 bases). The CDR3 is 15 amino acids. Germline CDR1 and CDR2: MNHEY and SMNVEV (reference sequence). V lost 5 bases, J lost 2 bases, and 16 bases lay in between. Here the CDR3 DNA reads TGTGCCAGCAGTGAGCGAGCGGACTACCCCTACGAGCAGTACTTC. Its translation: CASSERADYPYEQYF.

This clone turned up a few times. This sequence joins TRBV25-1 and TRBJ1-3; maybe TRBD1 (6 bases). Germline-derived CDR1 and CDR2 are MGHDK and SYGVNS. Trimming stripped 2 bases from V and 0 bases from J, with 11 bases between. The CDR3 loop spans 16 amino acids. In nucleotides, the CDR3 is TGTGCCAGCAGTGAAAACAGGGTTAGCTCTGGAAACACCATATATTTT. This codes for CASSENRVSSGNTIYF. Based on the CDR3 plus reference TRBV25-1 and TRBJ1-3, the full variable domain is EADIYQTPRYLVIGTGKKITLECSQTMGHDKMYWYQQDPGMELHLIHYSYGVNSTEKGDLSSESTVSRIRTEHFPLTLESARPSHTSQYLCASSENRVSSGNTIYFGEGSWLTVV.

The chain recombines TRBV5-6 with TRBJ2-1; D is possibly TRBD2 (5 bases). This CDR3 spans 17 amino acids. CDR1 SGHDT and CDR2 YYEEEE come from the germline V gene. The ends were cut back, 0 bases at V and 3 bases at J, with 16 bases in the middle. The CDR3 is CASSLVEGRAHYNEQFF. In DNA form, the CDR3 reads TGTGCCAGCAGCTTGGTTGAAGGGCGGGCCCACTACAATGAGCAGTTCTTC.

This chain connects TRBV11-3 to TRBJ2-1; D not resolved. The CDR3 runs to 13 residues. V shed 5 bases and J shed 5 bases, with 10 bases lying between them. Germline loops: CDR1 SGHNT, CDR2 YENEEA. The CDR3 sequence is CASSTYRDNEQFF. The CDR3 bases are TGTGCCAGCAGCACCTACCGGGACAATGAGCAGTTCTTC. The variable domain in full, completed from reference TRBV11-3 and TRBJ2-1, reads EAGVVQSPRYKIIEKKQPVAFWCNPISGHNTLYWYLQNLGQGPELLIRYENEEAVDDSQLPKDRFSAERLKGVDSTLKIQPAELGDSAVYLCASSTYRDNEQFFGPGTRLTVL.

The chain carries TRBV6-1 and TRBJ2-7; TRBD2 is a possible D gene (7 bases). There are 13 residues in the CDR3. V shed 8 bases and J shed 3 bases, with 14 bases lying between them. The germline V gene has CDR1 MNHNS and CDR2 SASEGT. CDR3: CASLGGLNYEQYF. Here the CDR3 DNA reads TGTGCCAGCCTCGGGGGGCTGAACTACGAGCAGTACTTC.

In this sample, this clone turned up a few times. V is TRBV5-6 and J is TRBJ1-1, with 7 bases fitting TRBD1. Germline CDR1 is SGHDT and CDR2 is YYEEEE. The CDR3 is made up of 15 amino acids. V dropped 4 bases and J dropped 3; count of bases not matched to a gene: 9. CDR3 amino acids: CASSLSTGLDTEAFF. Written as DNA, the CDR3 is TGTGCCAGCAGCCTTTCGACAGGGTTGGACACTGAAGCTTTCTTT.

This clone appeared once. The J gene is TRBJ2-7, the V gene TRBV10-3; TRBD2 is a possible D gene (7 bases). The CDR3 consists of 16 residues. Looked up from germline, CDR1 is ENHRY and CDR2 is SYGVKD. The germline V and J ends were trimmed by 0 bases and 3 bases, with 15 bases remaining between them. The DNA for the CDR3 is TGTGCCATCAGTGAGTCCTCGGGGGGCGAAGTCTACGAGCAGTACTTC. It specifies CAISESSGGEVYEQYF.

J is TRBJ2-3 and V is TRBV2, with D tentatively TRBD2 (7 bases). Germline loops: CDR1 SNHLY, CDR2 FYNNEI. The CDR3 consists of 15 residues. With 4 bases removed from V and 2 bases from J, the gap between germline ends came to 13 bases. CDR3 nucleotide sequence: TGTGCCAGCAGTGTGGGGCGGGGGCCCACAGATACGCAGTATTTT. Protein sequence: CASSVGRGPTDTQYF.

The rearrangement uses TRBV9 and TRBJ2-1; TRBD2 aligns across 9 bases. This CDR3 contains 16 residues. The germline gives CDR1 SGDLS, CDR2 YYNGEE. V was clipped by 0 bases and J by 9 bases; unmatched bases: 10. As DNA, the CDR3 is TGTGCCAGCAGCGTAGGGGCGGGGGGGCTGGAAGGTGAGCAGTTCTTC. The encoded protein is CASSVGAGGLEGEQFF.